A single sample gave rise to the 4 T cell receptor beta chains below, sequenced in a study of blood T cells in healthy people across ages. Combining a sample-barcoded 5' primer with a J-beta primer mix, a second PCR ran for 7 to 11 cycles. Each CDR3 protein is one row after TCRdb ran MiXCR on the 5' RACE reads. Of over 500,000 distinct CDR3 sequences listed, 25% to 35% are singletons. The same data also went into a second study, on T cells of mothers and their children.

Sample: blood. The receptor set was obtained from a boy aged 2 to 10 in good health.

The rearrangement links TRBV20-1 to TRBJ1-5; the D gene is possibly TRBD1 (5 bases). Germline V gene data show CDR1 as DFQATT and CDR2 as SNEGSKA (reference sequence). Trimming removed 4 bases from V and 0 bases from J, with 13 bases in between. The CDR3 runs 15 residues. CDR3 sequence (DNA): TGCAGTGCTATTTCCGGGACGTATAGCAATCAGCCCCAGCATTTT. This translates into CSAISGTYSNQPQHF.

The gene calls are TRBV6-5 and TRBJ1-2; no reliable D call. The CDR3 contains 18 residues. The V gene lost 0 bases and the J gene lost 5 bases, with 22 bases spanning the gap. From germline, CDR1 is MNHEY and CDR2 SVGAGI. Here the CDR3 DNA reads TGTGCCAGCAGTTACTCCAAAAACCGGGTCCTACACCGTTATGGCTACACCTTC. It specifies CASSYSKNRVLHRYGYTF.

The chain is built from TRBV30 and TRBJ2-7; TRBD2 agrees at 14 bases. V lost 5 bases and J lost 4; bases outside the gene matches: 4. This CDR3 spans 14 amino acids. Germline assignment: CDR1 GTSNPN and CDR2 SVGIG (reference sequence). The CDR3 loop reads CAWGLAGGLYEQYF. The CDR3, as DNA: TGTGCCTGGGGACTAGCGGGAGGCCTATACGAGCAGTACTTC.

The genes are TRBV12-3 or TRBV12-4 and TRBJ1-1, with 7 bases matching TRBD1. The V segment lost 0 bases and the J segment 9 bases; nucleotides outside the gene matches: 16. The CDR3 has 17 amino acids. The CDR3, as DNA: TGTGCCAGCAGTTTAGCCCTGAGGGGGGACAGAAATCTACAAGCTTTCTTT. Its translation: CASSLALRGDRNLQAFF.